This entry is about one TCR beta chain. This sample was taken from a study of blood T cell repertoires in COVID-19. Turning to the study itself: Material from acute and convalescent COVID-19 was sourced from the United States, Italy and Spain.

The CDR3 extends over 16 amino acids. With 0 bases removed from V and 0 bases from J, the gap between germline ends came to 9 bases. Germline CDR1 MNHNS, CDR2 SASEGT. Authors' data handling: Reference gene primers were amplified, and this amplification served to estimate nucleated cell counts. Assay used: immunoSEQ multiplex PCR; TCRdb lists only in-frame clones, some missing. V, J and clone size are those of that table, while D and trimming were read from the DNA. The sample has 120,000 to 150,000 clones; 85% to 90% are singletons. The J gene is TRBJ1-3, the V gene TRBV6-1; D is perhaps TRBD1 (6 bases). Sequencing was done on a sample of peripheral blood. The clonotype originates from a man older than 75 with acute or convalescent COVID-19. The CDR3 protein is CASSEADRLSGNTIYF. CDR3 in DNA: TGTGCCAGCAGTGAAGCAGACAGGCTCTCTGGAAACACCATATATTTT.